Each of the 9 T cell receptor beta chains below was sequenced from the same sample in a study of blood T cell repertoires in COVID-19. The table came from immunoSEQ multiplex PCR; TCRdb's copy has only in-frame clones and leaves some out. The table records about 190,000 clones, 70% to 85% of them present only once. Material for sequencing was peripheral blood. These receptors came from a man aged 45-60 years who had recovered from COVID-19.

J is TRBJ1-3 and V is TRBV7-9, with no clear D. This CDR3 region has 14 residues. Germline V gene lookup returns CDR1 SEHNR and CDR2 FQNEAQ (reference sequence). V shed 2 bases and J shed 2 bases, with 7 bases lying between them. The CDR3 is CASSLQSTGNTIYF. Written as DNA, the CDR3 is TGTGCCAGCAGCTTACAGTCAACTGGAAACACCATATATTTT.

In its sample, this clone was seen a few times. The chain has TRBV19 and TRBJ1-2; D call uncertain. The V end lost 8 bases, the J end lost 2 bases, and 9 bases lay between the germline ends. CDR3 size: 12 residues. Germline V gives CDR1 LNHDA, CDR2 SQIVND (reference sequence). The CDR3 sequence: CASETQNYGYTF. The DNA for the CDR3 is TGTGCCAGTGAAACACAAAACTATGGCTACACCTTC. The whole variable domain, filled in from reference TRBV19 and TRBJ1-2, reads DGGITQSPKYLFRKEGQNVTLSCEQNLNHDAMYWYRQDPGQGLRLIYYSQIVNDFQKGDIAEGYSVSREKKESFPLTVTSAQKNPTAFYLCASETQNYGYTFGSGTRLTVV.

This chain joins TRBV5-8 and TRBJ2-2, with D perhaps matching TRBD2 (6 bases). Trimming took 2 bases from V and 4 from J, leaving 18 bases between them. The germline V gene encodes CDR1 SGHTS and CDR2 YDEGEE. The CDR3 contains 17 residues. The DNA of the CDR3 is TGTGCCAGCAGCTTCCCTTTGGAGGGGTCGAGCACCGGGGAGCTGTTTTTT. This gives the protein CASSFPLEGSSTGELFF.

The chain's CDR3 is CASSSTPGQGNEQFF. As DNA, the CDR3 is TGTGCCAGCAGCTCTACTCCGGGACAAGGCAATGAGCAGTTCTTC. The chain uses TRBV7-8 and TRBJ2-1; possible D gene TRBD1, 6 bases. Germline values: CDR1 SGHVS, CDR2 FQNEAQ. V was cut by 4 bases and J by 6 bases, with 16 bases left in between. The CDR3 contains 15 residues.

The chain recombines TRBV21-1 with TRBJ1-3; TRBD1, the D gene given by the table, was not confirmed from the DNA. TRBV21-1 is a documented pseudogene. This CDR3 comprises 18 residues. The CDR3 region is CASSKHGFTGLEGNTIYF. DNA for the CDR3: TGTGCCAGCAGCAAACACGGCTTCACAGGGTTGGAAGGAAACACCATATATTTT.

V and J are TRBV3-1 (or the pseudogene TRBV3-2) and TRBJ2-1; weak D call: TRBD2 (6 bases). Germline values: CDR1 LGHDT, CDR2 YNNKEL (reference sequence). This CDR3 has 14 amino acids. The V end lost 3 bases, the J end lost 7 bases, and 13 bases lay between the germline ends. The CDR3 sequence is CASSQREASNEQFF. DNA of the CDR3: TGTGCCAGCAGCCAGAGGGAGGCTTCGAATGAGCAGTTCTTC.

This clone was counted once. CDR3 sequence reads: CASSLGHQAFF. CDR3 bases: TGTGCCAGCAGTTTAGGGCATCAGGCTTTCTTT. V gene TRBV28 combines with J gene TRBJ1-1; D is unclear. V was clipped by 2 bases and J by 11 bases, with 9 bases between them. Germline CDR1 and CDR2: MDHEN and SYDVKM. This CDR3 is built from 11 residues.

The chain employs TRBV9 and TRBJ2-3; 9 positions match TRBD2. V was pared by 0 bases and J by 6 bases, with 8 bases of the junction left unmatched. The CDR3 is made up of 16 amino acids. Germline lookup yields CDR1 SGDLS and CDR2 YYNGEE. In DNA, the CDR3 is TGTGCCAGCAGCGTAGGCTGGGGCGGGGGGGAGGATACGCAGTATTTT. The encoded protein is CASSVGWGGGEDTQYF.

This chain connects TRBV20-1 to TRBJ1-2; D not resolved. The CDR3 sequence is 10 residues long. Trimming left V 3 bases short and J 8 bases short, with 7 bases between. Germline loops: CDR1 DFQATT, CDR2 SNEGSKA (reference sequence). The CDR3 here is CSARAGGYTF. CDR3 bases: TGCAGTGCTAGGGCGGGGGGCTACACCTTC.